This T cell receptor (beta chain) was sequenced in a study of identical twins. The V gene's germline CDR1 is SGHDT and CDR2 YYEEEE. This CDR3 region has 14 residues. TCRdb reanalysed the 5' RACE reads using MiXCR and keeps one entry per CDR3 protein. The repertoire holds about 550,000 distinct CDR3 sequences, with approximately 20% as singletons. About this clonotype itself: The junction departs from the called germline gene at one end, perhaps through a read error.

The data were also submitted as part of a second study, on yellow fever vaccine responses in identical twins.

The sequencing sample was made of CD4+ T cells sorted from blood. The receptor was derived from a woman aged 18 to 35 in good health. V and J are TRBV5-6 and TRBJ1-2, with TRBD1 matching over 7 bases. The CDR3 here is CASSSGTALYRYTF. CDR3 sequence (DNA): TGTGCCAGCAGCTCCGGGACAGCTCTCTATCGCTACACCTTC.